The rows below give T cell receptor beta chains drawn from one sample of a study of blood T cell repertoires in COVID-19. TCRdb's table, derived via immunoSEQ multiplex PCR, lists solely in-frame clones and lacks some. Of around 130,000 clones listed, approximately 84% are singletons. Sequencing was performed on peripheral blood. These receptor sequences come from a man aged 70-80 years with acute or convalescent COVID-19. The CDR3 runs from the conserved cysteine through the conserved F or W. A D gene is named only where the DNA matches it firmly. Clone size is shown for a subset of rows, as once, few, many or a class of expanded clone.

j_call v_call d_call clone_size cdr3_aa cdr3_nt
TRBJ2-5 TRBV18 TRBD2 - CASSPGTSGGETQYF TGTGCCAGCTCACCGGGGACTAGCGGGGGAGAGACCCAGTACTTC
TRBJ1-1 TRBV12-5 - - CASGLVIGANTEAFF TGTGCTAGTGGTTTGGTAATAGGGGCGAACACTGAAGCTTTCTTT
TRBJ1-1 TRBV5-5 - - CASSLRQGNTEAFF TGTGCCAGCAGCTTGAGGCAGGGGAACACTGAAGCTTTCTTT
TRBJ1-2 TRBV28 TRBD1 - CLAQDRGLRGYTF TGTCTCGCCCAGGACAGGGGGCTTCGGGGCTACACCTTC
TRBJ1-3 TRBV6-1 - once CASSEATFSGNTIYF TGTGCCAGCAGTGAAGCGACTTTCTCTGGAAACACCATATATTTT
TRBJ1-2 TRBV5-4 TRBD1 - CASSQGGQNYGYTF TGTGCCAGCAGCCAGGGGGGACAGAACTATGGCTACACCTTC
TRBJ2-3 TRBV30 - - CAWTGSTDTQYF TGTGCCTGGACGGGAAGCACAGATACGCAGTATTTT
TRBJ1-2 TRBV5-1 - - CASSLGAGTSYGYTF TGCGCCAGCAGCTTGGGGGCCGGGACTTCTTATGGCTACACCTTC
TRBJ2-3 TRBV19 TRBD2 - CASSGGLAGTSTDTQYF TGTGCCAGTAGTGGAGGACTAGCGGGGACTAGCACAGATACGCAGTATTTT
TRBJ1-1 TRBV19 - few CASSAPGHPYTEAFF TGTGCCAGTAGTGCCCCGGGACACCCGTACACTGAAGCTTTCTTT
TRBJ1-2 TRBV12-3/TRBV12-4 - - CASTGQYGYTF TGTGCCAGCACCGGACAGTATGGCTACACCTTC
TRBJ1-1 TRBV28 TRBD1 once CASPSTGGLDTEAFF TGTGCCAGTCCTTCGACAGGGGGCCTGGACACTGAAGCTTTCTTT
TRBJ2-2 TRBV19 TRBD1 few CASSYLQGTGGELFF TGTGCCAGTAGTTACCTACAGGGGACGGGCGGGGAGCTGTTTTTT
TRBJ1-5 TRBV10-3 TRBD1 - CAIRKGQDSQPQHF TGTGCCATCAGGAAGGGACAGGATAGTCAGCCCCAGCATTTT
TRBJ2-1 TRBV2 - - CASSEEQGGNEQFF TGTGCCAGCAGTGAAGAACAGGGCGGAAATGAGCAGTTCTTC
TRBJ1-1 TRBV15 - - CATSKGGNTEAFF TGTGCCACCAGCAAAGGCGGGAACACTGAAGCTTTCTTT
TRBJ1-3 TRBV19 - - CASMSLSGNTIYF TGTGCCAGTATGAGTCTCTCTGGAAACACCATATATTTT
TRBJ2-2 TRBV9 - - CASRQGSNTGELFF TGTGCCAGCAGACAGGGCAGCAACACCGGGGAGCTGTTTTTT
TRBJ2-7 TRBV20-1 - once CSASFPGAPSEQYF TGCAGTGCTAGTTTTCCAGGGGCCCCTAGTGAGCAGTACTTC
TRBJ1-4 TRBV28 TRBD1 once CASSSPGQGVAKLFF TGTGCCAGCAGTTCCCCGGGACAGGGGGTGGCGAAACTGTTTTTT
TRBJ2-3 TRBV5-1 - once CASSFPAGASSTDTQYF TGCGCCAGCAGCTTCCCCGCAGGGGCTTCTAGCACAGATACGCAGTATTTT
TRBJ2-3 TRBV18 - - CASSPLLRDTQYF TGTGCCAGCTCACCTCTTTTGAGAGATACGCAGTATTTT
TRBJ1-1 TRBV11-2 - - CASSRGGLTEAFF TGTGCCAGCAGCCGTGGGGGGTTAACTGAAGCTTTCTTT
TRBJ2-1 TRBV6-2/TRBV6-3 TRBD2 - CASSYGLGLAGGREQFF TGTGCCAGCAGTTACGGATTGGGACTAGCGGGGGGGCGTGAGCAGTTCTTC
TRBJ2-1 TRBV5-1 TRBD2 - CASSLEVAGGRGYNEQFF TGCGCCAGCAGCTTGGAAGTAGCGGGGGGGCGTGGCTACAATGAGCAGTTCTTC
TRBJ1-1 TRBV7-9 TRBD1 - CASSFEDRGAFF TGTGCCAGCAGCTTCGAAGACAGGGGAGCTTTCTTT
TRBJ2-3 TRBV6-5 TRBD2 - CASSRTSGTDTQYF TGTGCCAGCAGTCGGACTAGCGGCACAGATACGCAGTATTTT
TRBJ1-5 TRBV2 TRBD1 - CASSPGQVGWGQPQHF TGTGCCAGCAGTCCCGGACAGGTGGGATGGGGCCAGCCCCAGCATTTT